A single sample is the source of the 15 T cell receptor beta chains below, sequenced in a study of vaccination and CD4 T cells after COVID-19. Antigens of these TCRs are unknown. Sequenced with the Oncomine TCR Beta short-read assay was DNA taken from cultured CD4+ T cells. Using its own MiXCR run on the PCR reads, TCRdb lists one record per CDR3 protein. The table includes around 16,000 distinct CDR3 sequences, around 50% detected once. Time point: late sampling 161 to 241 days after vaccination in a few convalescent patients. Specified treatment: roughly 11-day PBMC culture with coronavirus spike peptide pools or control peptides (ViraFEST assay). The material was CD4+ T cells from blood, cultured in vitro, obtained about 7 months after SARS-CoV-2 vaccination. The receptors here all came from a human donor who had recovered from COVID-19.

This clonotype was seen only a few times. Here the CDR3 DNA reads TGTGCCAGCAGCGAAGCTAATTCACCCCTCCACTTT. Its protein is CASSEANSPLHF. V gene TRBV7-9 combines with J gene TRBJ1-6; no clear D. This CDR3 region has 12 residues. From germline, CDR1 is SEHNR and CDR2 FQNEAQ (reference sequence). With 5 bases removed from V and 6 bases from J, the gap between germline ends came to 5 bases.

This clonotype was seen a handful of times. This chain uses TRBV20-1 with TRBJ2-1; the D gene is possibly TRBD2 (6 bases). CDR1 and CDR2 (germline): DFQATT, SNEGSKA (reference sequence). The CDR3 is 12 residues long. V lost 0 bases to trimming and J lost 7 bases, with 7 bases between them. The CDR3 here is CSARDGGNEQFF. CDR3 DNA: TGCAGTGCTAGAGACGGGGGAAATGAGCAGTTCTTC.

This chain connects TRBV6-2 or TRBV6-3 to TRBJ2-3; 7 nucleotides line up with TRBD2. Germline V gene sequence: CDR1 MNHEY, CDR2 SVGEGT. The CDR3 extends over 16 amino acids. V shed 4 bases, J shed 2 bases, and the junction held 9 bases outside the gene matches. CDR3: CASSSGSSGITDTQYF. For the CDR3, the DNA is TGTGCCAGCAGTTCTGGGTCTAGCGGCATCACAGATACGCAGTATTTT.

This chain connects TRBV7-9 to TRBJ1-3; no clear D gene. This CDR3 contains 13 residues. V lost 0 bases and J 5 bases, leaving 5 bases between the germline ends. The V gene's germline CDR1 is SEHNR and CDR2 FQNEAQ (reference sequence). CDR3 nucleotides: TGTGCCAGCAGCTTAGCATGGAGAAACACCATATATTTT. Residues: CASSLAWRNTIYF.

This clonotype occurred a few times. CDR3 nucleotides: TGTGCCACCAGCAGAGACGGGTTAGCACAAGAGACCCAGTACTTC. Protein sequence: CATSRDGLAQETQYF. The chain has TRBV15 and TRBJ2-5; D is unresolved. CDR1 LNHNV and CDR2 YYDKDF come from the germline V gene (reference sequence). This CDR3 has 15 residues. V was clipped by 0 bases and J by 2 bases, with 10 bases between them.

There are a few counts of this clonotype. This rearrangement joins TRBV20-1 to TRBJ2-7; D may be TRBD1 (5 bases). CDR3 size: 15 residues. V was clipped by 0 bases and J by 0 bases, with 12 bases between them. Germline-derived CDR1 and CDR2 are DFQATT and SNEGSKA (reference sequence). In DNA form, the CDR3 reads TGCAGTGCTAGAGAAGGGGCTGCCCACTCCTACGAGCAGTACTTC. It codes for CSAREGAAHSYEQYF.

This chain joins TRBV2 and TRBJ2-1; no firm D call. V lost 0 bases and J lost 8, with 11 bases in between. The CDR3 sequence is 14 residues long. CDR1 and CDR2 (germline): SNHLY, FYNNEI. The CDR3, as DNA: TGTGCCAGCAGTGAAGCAAGGCAGCAGGATGAGCAGTTCTTC. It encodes CASSEARQQDEQFF.

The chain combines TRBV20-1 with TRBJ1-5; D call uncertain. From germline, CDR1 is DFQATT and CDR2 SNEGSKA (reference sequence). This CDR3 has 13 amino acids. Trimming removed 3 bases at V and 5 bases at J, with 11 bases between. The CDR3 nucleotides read TGCAGTGCTAGGGGAGATCCCGATCAGCCCCAGCATTTT. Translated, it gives CSARGDPDQPQHF.

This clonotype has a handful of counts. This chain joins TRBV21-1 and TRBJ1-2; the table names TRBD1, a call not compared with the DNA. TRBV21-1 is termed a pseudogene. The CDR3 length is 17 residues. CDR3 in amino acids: CASSIWTGGPLGYGYTF. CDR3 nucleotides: TGTGCCAGCAGCATTTGGACAGGGGGCCCTCTAGGCTATGGCTACACCTTC.

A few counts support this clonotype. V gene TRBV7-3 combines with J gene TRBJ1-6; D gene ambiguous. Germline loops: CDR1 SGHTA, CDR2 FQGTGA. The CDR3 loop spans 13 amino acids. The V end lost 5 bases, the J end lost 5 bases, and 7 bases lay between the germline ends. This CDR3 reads CASSPTNNSPLHF. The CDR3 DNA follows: TGTGCCAGCAGCCCAACGAATAATTCACCCCTCCACTTT.

CDR3 sequence (DNA): TGCGCCAGCAGCTTCAGCGGGAGTAACCAAGAGACCCAGTACTTC. Protein: CASSFSGSNQETQYF. The J gene is TRBJ2-5, the V gene TRBV5-1, with 8 nucleotides matching TRBD2. The CDR3 consists of 15 residues. The germline V gene encodes CDR1 SGHRS and CDR2 YFSETQ. The trim removed 2 bases at V and 0 bases at J, leaving 3 bases unmatched.

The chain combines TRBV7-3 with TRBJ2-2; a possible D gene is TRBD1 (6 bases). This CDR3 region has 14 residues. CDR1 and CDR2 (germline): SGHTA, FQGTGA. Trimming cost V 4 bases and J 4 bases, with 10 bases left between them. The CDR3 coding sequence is TGTGCCAGCAGCTCCAGGGGTGGCACCGGGGAGCTGTTTTTT. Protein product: CASSSRGGTGELFF.

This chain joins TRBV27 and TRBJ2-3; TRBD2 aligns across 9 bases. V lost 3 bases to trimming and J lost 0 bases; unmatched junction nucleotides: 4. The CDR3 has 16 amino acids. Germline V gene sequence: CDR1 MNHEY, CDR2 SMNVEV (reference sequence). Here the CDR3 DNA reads TGTGCCAGCAGTTTTAGGCTAGCGGGAAGCACAGATACGCAGTATTTT. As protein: CASSFRLAGSTDTQYF.

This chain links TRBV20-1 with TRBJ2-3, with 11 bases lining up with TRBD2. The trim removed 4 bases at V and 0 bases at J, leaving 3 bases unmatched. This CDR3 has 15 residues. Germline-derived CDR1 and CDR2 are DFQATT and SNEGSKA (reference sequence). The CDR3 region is CSAMGTSGSTDTQYF. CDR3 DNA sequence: TGCAGTGCTATGGGGACTAGCGGCAGCACAGATACGCAGTATTTT.

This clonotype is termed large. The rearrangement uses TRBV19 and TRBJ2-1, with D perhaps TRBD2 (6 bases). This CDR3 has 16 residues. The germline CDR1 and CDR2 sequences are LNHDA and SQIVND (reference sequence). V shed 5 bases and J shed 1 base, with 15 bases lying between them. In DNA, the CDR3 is TGTGCCAGTAGTGACCTCGGGGGTGTGTCCTACAATGAGCAGTTCTTC. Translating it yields CASSDLGGVSYNEQFF.